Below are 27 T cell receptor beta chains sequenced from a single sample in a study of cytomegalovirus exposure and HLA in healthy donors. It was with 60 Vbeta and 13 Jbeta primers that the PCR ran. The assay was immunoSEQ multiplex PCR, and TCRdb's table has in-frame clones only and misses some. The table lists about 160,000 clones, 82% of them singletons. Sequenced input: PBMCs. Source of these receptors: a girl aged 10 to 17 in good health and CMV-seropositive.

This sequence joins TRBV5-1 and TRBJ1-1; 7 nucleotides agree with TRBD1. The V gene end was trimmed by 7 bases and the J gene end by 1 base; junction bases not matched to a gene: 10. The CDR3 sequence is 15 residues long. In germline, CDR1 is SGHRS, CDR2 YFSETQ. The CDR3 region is CASRGGTAENTEAFF. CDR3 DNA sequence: TGCGCCAGCCGAGGTGGGACAGCCGAGAACACTGAAGCTTTCTTT.

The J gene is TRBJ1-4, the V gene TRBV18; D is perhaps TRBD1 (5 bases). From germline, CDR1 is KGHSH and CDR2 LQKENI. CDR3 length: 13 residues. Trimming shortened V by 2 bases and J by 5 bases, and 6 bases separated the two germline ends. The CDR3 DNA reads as TGTGCCAGCTCACCAAGACAGAATGAAAAACTGTTTTTT. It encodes CASSPRQNEKLFF.

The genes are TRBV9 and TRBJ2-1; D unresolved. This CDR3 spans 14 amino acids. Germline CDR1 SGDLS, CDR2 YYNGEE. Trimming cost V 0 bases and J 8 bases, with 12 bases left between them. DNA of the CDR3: TGTGCCAGCAGCGTAGTCCCAGGTCCCCATGAGCAGTTCTTC. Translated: CASSVVPGPHEQFF.

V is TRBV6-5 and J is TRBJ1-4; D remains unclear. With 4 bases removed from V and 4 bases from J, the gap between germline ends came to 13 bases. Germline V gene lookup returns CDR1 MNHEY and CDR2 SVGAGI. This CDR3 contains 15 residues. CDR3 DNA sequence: TGTGCCAGCAGTTTTGGAGGGCGGGTTAATGAAAAACTGTTTTTT. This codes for CASSFGGRVNEKLFF.

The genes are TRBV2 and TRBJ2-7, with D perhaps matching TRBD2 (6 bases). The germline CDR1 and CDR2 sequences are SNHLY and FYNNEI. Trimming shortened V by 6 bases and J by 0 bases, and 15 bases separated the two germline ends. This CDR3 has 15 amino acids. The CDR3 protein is CASRVGDLSSYEQYF. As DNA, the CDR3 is TGTGCCAGCAGGGTGGGGGACTTGAGCTCCTACGAGCAGTACTTC.

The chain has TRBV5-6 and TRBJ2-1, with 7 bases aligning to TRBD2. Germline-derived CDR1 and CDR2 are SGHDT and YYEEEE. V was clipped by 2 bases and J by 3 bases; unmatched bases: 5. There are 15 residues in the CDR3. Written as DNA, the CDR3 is TGTGCCAGCAGCTTAACGGGACTACTCTACAATGAGCAGTTCTTC. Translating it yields CASSLTGLLYNEQFF.

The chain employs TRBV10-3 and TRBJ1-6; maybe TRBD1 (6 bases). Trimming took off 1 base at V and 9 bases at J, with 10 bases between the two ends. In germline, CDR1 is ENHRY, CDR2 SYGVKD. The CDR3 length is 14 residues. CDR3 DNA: TGTGCCATCAGTGAGTTGGGGGCCCGTTCACCCCTCCACTTT. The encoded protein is CAISELGARSPLHF.

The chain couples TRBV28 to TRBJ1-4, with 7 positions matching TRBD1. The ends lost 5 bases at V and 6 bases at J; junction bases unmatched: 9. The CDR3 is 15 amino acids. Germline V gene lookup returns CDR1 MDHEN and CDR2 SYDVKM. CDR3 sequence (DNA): TGTGCCAGCAGTGCGAGCCGGGACAGTCATGAAAAACTGTTTTTT. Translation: CASSASRDSHEKLFF.

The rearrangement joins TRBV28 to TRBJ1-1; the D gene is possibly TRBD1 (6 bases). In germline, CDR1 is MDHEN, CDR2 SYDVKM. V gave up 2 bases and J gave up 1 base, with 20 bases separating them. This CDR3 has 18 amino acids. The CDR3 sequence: CASSLSPPGGPKNTEAFF. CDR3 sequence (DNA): TGTGCCAGCAGTTTAAGCCCCCCTGGGGGCCCGAAGAACACTGAAGCTTTCTTT.

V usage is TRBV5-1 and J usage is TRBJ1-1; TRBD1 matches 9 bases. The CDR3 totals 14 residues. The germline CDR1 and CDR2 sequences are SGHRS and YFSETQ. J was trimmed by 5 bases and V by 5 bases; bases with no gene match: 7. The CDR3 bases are TGCGCCAGCAGGATACAGGGGGCATCGACTGAAGCTTTCTTT. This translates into CASRIQGASTEAFF.

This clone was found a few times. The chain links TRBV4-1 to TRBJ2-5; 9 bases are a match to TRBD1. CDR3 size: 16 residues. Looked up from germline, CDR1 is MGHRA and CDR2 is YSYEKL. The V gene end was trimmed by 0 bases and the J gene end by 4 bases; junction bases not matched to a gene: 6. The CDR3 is CASSQEGQGLRETQYF. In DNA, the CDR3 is TGCGCCAGCAGCCAAGAGGGACAGGGTTTACGAGAGACCCAGTACTTC.

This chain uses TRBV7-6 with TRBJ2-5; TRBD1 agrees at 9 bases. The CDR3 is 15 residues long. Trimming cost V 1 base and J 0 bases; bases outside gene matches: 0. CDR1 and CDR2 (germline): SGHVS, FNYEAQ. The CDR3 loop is CASSLGTGDQETQYF. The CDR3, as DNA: TGTGCCAGCAGCTTAGGGACAGGGGACCAAGAGACCCAGTACTTC.

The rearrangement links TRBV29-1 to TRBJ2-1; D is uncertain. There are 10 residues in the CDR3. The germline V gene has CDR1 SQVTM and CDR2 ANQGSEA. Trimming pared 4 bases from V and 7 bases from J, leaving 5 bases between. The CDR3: CSVVANEQFF. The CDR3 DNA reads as TGCAGCGTTGTTGCGAATGAGCAGTTCTTC.

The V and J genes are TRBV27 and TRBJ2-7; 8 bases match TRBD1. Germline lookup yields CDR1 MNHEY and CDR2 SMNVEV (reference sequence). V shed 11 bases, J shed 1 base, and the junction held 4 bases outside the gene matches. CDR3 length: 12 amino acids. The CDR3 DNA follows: TGTGCCGTCGGACAGGGTTCCTACGAGCAGTACTTC. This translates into CAVGQGSYEQYF.

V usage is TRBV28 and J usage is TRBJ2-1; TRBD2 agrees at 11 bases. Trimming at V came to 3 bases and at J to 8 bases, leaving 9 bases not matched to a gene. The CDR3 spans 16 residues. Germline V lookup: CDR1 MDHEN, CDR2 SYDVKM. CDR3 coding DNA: TGTGCCAGCAGTTTCTTTGGTAGCGGGAGGGCCTATGAGCAGTTCTTC. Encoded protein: CASSFFGSGRAYEQFF.

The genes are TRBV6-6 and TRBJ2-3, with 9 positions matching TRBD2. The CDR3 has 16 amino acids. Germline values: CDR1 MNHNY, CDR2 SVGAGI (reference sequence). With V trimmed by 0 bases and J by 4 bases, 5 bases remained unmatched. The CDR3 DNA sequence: TGTGCCAGCAGTTACTCCGGCGGGGGGGGATCAGATACGCAGTATTTT. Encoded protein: CASSYSGGGGSDTQYF.

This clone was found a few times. The CDR3 region has the DNA TGTGCCAGCAGCGCTAGGACAGGAGCAACCTCCTACGAGCAGTACTTC. Residues: CASSARTGATSYEQYF. The chain employs TRBV9 and TRBJ2-7, with TRBD1 matching over 7 bases. The CDR3 length is 16 residues. Per the germline V gene, CDR1 is SGDLS and CDR2 is YYNGEE. The V gene end was trimmed by 3 bases and the J gene end by 0 bases; junction bases not matched to a gene: 9.

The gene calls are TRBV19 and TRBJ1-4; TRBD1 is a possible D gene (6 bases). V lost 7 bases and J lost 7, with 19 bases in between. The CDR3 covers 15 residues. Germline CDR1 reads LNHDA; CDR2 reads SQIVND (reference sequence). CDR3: CASTAPGTIGEKLFF. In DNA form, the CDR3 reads TGTGCCAGTACGGCCCCCGGGACAATAGGTGAAAAACTGTTTTTT. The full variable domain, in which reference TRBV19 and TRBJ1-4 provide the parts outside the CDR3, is DGGITQSPKYLFRKEGQNVTLSCEQNLNHDAMYWYRQDPGQGLRLIYYSQIVNDFQKGDIAEGYSVSREKKESFPLTVTSAQKNPTAFYLCASTAPGTIGEKLFFGSGTQLSVL.

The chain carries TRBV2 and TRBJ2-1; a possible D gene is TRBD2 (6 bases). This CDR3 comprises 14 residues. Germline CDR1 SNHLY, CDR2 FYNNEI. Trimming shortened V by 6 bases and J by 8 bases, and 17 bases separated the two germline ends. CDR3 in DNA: TGTGCCAGCAGAGCTACCCGGGACTCCGATGAGCAGTTCTTC. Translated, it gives CASRATRDSDEQFF.

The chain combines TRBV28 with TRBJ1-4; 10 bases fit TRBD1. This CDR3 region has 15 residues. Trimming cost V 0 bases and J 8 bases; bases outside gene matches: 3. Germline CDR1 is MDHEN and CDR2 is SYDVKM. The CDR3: CASSLWGDRGEKLFF. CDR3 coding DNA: TGTGCCAGCAGTTTATGGGGGGACAGGGGAGAAAAACTGTTTTTT.

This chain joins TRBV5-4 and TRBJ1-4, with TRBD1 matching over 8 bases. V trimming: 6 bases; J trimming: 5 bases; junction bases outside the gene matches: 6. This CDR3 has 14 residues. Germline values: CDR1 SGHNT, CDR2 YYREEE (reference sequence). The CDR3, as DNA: TGTGCCAGCAAGCGGGGACAGGAGAATGAAAAACTGTTTTTT. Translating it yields CASKRGQENEKLFF.

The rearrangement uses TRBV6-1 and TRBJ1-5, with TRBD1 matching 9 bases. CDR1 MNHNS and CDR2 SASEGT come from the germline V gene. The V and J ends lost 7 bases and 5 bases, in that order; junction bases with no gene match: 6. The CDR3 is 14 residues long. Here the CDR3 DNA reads TGTGCCAGCATCCTTGGACAGGGGTATCAGCCCCAGCATTTT. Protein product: CASILGQGYQPQHF.

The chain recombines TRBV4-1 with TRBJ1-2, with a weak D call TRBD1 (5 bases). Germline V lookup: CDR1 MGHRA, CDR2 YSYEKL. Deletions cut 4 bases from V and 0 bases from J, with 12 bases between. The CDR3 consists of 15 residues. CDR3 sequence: CASSRGEATNYGYTF. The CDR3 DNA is TGCGCCAGCAGCCGGGGGGAGGCAACTAACTATGGCTACACCTTC.

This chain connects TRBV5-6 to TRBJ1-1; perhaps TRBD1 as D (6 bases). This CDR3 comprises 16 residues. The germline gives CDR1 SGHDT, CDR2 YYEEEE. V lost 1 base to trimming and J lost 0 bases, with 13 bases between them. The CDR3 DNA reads TGTGCCAGCAGCTTGTATCAGGGGACCATGAACACTGAAGCTTTCTTT. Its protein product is CASSLYQGTMNTEAFF.

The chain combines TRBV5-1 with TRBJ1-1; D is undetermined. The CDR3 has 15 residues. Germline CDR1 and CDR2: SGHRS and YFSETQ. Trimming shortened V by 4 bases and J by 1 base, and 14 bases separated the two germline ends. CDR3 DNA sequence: TGCGCCAGCAGCCCCCCTAGGGAGGGGAACACTGAAGCTTTCTTT. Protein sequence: CASSPPREGNTEAFF.

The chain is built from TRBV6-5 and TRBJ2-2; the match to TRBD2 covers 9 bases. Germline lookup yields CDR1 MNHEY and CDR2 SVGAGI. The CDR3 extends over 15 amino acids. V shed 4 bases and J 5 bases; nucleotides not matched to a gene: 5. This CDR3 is CASSLASGETGELFF. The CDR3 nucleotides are TGTGCCAGCAGTTTGGCTAGCGGGGAAACCGGGGAGCTGTTTTTT.

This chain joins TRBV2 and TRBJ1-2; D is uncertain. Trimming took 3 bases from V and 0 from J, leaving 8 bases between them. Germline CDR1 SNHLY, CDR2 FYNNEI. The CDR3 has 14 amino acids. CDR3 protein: CASSEWTTNYGYTF. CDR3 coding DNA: TGTGCCAGCAGTGAGTGGACTACTAACTATGGCTACACCTTC.